The 30 T cell receptor beta chains given below trace back to one sample, sequenced in a study of cytomegalovirus exposure and HLA in healthy donors. The PCR contained 60 Vbeta and 13 Jbeta primers. Clones were sequenced by immunoSEQ multiplex PCR, and TCRdb holds only the in-frame ones, with some missing. The table shows around 180,000 clones, with approximately 71% occurring only once. Sequencing was performed on PBMCs. All receptors derive from a girl aged 10 to 17 in good health and CMV-seronegative.

The V call is TRBV9, the J call TRBJ1-1, with 9 bases aligning to TRBD1. CDR1 is SGDLS, CDR2 YYNGEE, per germline. The CDR3 is made up of 17 amino acids. V lost 2 bases and J lost 1; bases outside the gene matches: 9. This CDR3 is CASSVGTGQGTNTEAFF. For the CDR3, the DNA is TGTGCCAGCAGCGTCGGAACGGGACAGGGTACGAACACTGAAGCTTTCTTT.

The chain combines TRBV27 with TRBJ2-3; 11 bases are shared with TRBD2. The J segment lost 14 bases and the V segment lost 3 bases, leaving 10 bases of the junction unmatched. Germline V gene sequence: CDR1 MNHEY, CDR2 SMNVEV (reference sequence). The CDR3 loop spans 14 amino acids. The CDR3 sequence: CASSLMASGGSAYF. In DNA form, the CDR3 reads TGTGCCAGCAGTTTGATGGCTAGCGGGGGGTCGGCGTATTTT.

There are a few counts of this clone. This chain uses TRBV5-6 with TRBJ1-5; D ambiguous. CDR1 is SGHDT, CDR2 YYEEEE, per germline. The CDR3 loop spans 13 amino acids. The V end was cut by 4 bases, the J end by 2 bases, with 7 bases between. This chain's CDR3 is CASSTPGNQPQHF. CDR3 sequence (DNA): TGTGCCAGCAGCACCCCGGGCAATCAGCCCCAGCATTTT.

This chain connects TRBV6-4 to TRBJ2-1; 16 bases match TRBD2. This CDR3 spans 16 amino acids. Unmatched junction bases numbered 3, after V lost 3 bases and J lost 7 bases. Germline CDR1 MRHNA, CDR2 SNTAGT. The CDR3 bases are TGTGCCAGCAGTGAAGGGACTAGCGGGGGGGAGAATGAGCAGTTCTTC. Amino acids: CASSEGTSGGENEQFF.

The chain employs TRBV4-1 and TRBJ2-3; 9 bases are shared with TRBD2. The CDR3 extends over 21 amino acids. Per the germline V gene, CDR1 is MGHRA and CDR2 is YSYEKL. Unmatched junction bases numbered 25, after V lost 3 bases and J lost 6 bases. The CDR3 is CASSQPSLKGLQRGVRDTQYF. CDR3 bases: TGCGCCAGCAGCCAGCCCTCCCTCAAAGGACTCCAGCGGGGGGTGAGGGATACGCAGTATTTT.

This chain uses TRBV27 with TRBJ1-2, with 7 bases lining up with TRBD1. The junction had 7 bases not matched to a gene; V was cut back by 6 bases and J by 6 bases. CDR1 MNHEY and CDR2 SMNVEV come from the germline V gene (reference sequence). This CDR3 comprises 13 residues. The CDR3, as DNA: TGTGCCAGCAGCCTATTGGGGACAGATGGCTACACCTTC. It yields the protein CASSLLGTDGYTF.

V usage is TRBV19 and J usage is TRBJ2-5; 9 bases fit TRBD2. The ends lost 7 bases at V and 2 bases at J; junction bases unmatched: 11. The germline V gene encodes CDR1 LNHDA and CDR2 SQIVND (reference sequence). The CDR3 consists of 16 residues. In DNA form, the CDR3 reads TGTGCCAGTAAGAGGCTAGCGGGGAACCCTCAAGAGACCCAGTACTTC. Amino acid sequence: CASKRLAGNPQETQYF.

This clone was recorded a few times. V is TRBV21-1 and J is TRBJ2-2; the listed D gene, TRBD1, was not tested against the DNA. TRBV21-1 is recorded as a pseudogene. This CDR3 has 15 residues. CDR3 DNA sequence: TGTGCCAGCAGCGCAACGGGACAAGCCACCGGGGAGCTGTTTTTT. Translating gives CASSATGQATGELFF.

The CDR3 bases are TGTGCCAGCAGCCAAGGATTGACAGGGGGCAGGTCTGGGGCCAACGTCCTGACTTTC. Translation gives CASSQGLTGGRSGANVLTF. V gene TRBV4-2 combines with J gene TRBJ2-6; 10 bases match TRBD1. The germline V gene has CDR1 LGHNA and CDR2 YNFKEQ. Unmatched junction bases numbered 7, after V lost 1 base and J lost 1 base. This CDR3 contains 19 residues.

This clone was counted between two and nine times. CDR3 loop: CASLLQGANVLTF. The CDR3, as DNA: TGTGCTAGTCTACTCCAAGGGGCCAACGTCCTGACTTTC. The gene calls are TRBV12-5 and TRBJ2-6, with D uncertain. Trimming cost V 8 bases and J 4 bases, with 9 bases left between them. Germline assignment: CDR1 LGHNT and CDR2 FRNRAP. This CDR3 comprises 13 residues.

For the CDR3, the DNA is TGTGCCAGCAGCCCGAACCGGGACAGGGGAAATCAGCCCCAGCATTTT. This codes for CASSPNRDRGNQPQHF. This chain uses TRBV5-6 with TRBJ1-5, with 10 bases matching TRBD1. Germline-derived CDR1 and CDR2 are SGHDT and YYEEEE. The trim removed 4 bases at V and 4 bases at J, leaving 8 bases unmatched. The CDR3 consists of 16 residues.

This sequence joins TRBV6-5 and TRBJ2-7; 9 bases are shared with TRBD1. Losses at the gene ends were 4 bases for V and 2 bases for J; bases not matched to a gene: 6. CDR1 and CDR2 from the germline V gene are MNHEY and SVGAGI. The CDR3 length is 15 residues. The DNA of the CDR3 is TGTGCCAGCAGTTTTTCCGGGACAGGGACCTACGAGCAGTACTTC. This codes for CASSFSGTGTYEQYF.

This clone has a single count. The same CDR3 also results from other DNA sequences found in this sample. V usage is TRBV9 and J usage is TRBJ2-1; TRBD2 is a possible D gene (6 bases). The CDR3 length is 15 residues. The germline V and J ends were trimmed by 0 bases and 0 bases, with 7 bases remaining between them. Germline lookup yields CDR1 SGDLS and CDR2 YYNGEE. The DNA of the CDR3 is TGTGCCAGCAGCGTAGGGGGAGGCTCCTACAATGAGCAGTTCTTC. This translates into CASSVGGGSYNEQFF.

The V gene is TRBV2, the J gene TRBJ1-1, with D maybe TRBD1 (6 bases). The germline V gene has CDR1 SNHLY and CDR2 FYNNEI. V lost 7 bases, J lost 1 base, and 13 bases lay in between. This CDR3 has 14 amino acids. The CDR3 coding sequence is TGTGCCAGCAATCCCTTGGGACAGAACACTGAAGCTTTCTTT. Its translation is CASNPLGQNTEAFF.

The chain uses TRBV19 and TRBJ1-6; D perhaps matches TRBD1 (5 bases). The CDR3 is 11 amino acids. Trimming shortened V by 11 bases and J by 7 bases, and 9 bases separated the two germline ends. Germline V CDR1 and CDR2: LNHDA, SQIVND (reference sequence). CDR3 nucleotides: TGTGCCGGGGGGAGGAATTCACCCCTCCACTTT. It codes for CAGGRNSPLHF.

The chain carries TRBV19 and TRBJ2-1; D unclear. Germline-derived CDR1 and CDR2 are LNHDA and SQIVND (reference sequence). The CDR3 spans 15 residues. Trimming pared 2 bases from V and 0 bases from J, leaving 8 bases between. The CDR3 reads CASSIRGSSYNEQFF. In nucleotides, the CDR3 is TGTGCCAGTAGTATACGAGGTAGCTCCTACAATGAGCAGTTCTTC. Full variable domain (outside the CDR3, taken from reference TRBV19 and TRBJ2-1): DGGITQSPKYLFRKEGQNVTLSCEQNLNHDAMYWYRQDPGQGLRLIYYSQIVNDFQKGDIAEGYSVSREKKESFPLTVTSAQKNPTAFYLCASSIRGSSYNEQFFGPGTRLTVL.

The chain recombines TRBV10-3 with TRBJ2-5; D is perhaps TRBD2 (6 bases). Per germline, CDR1 ENHRY and CDR2 SYGVKD. CDR3 size: 16 residues. The germline V and J ends were trimmed by 2 bases and 4 bases, with 17 bases remaining between them. The CDR3 loop is CAISEPGGVLVETQYF. The CDR3 DNA is TGTGCCATCAGTGAGCCGGGCGGGGTCCTTGTAGAGACCCAGTACTTC.

This clone showed up just a few times. This chain connects TRBV7-9 to TRBJ1-1, with a weak D call TRBD1 (5 bases). CDR3 length: 13 residues. Germline V gene data show CDR1 as SEHNR and CDR2 as FQNEAQ (reference sequence). V gave up 11 bases and J gave up 2 bases, with 15 bases separating them. In DNA, the CDR3 is TGTGCCGGAAGGGGTGGGGAAAACACTGAAGCTTTCTTT. Amino acids: CAGRGGENTEAFF.

This chain connects TRBV4-1 to TRBJ2-7, with 12 positions matching TRBD2. The J segment lost 4 bases and the V segment lost 2 bases, leaving 3 bases of the junction unmatched. The V gene's germline CDR1 is MGHRA and CDR2 YSYEKL. The CDR3 spans 15 residues. DNA for the CDR3: TGCGCCAGCAGCCAACTAGCGGGGGGGACATACGAGCAGTACTTC. It encodes CASSQLAGGTYEQYF.

The chain carries TRBV4-1 and TRBJ1-2, with no clear D. This CDR3 is built from 15 residues. CDR1 MGHRA and CDR2 YSYEKL come from the germline V gene. V was shortened by 2 bases and J by 5 bases, with 15 bases between the two germline ends. The CDR3 loop is CASSQHQNSDYGYTF. In DNA form, the CDR3 reads TGCGCCAGCAGCCAACACCAGAACAGTGATTATGGCTACACCTTC.

The chain has TRBV2 and TRBJ1-5, with 8 bases matching TRBD1. This CDR3 is 16 amino acids long. Germline assignment: CDR1 SNHLY and CDR2 FYNNEI. V lost 2 bases, J lost 4 bases, and 7 bases stayed unmatched. Written as DNA, the CDR3 is TGTGCCAGCAGTGAAAACTCGGGACAGGTTAATCAGCCCCAGCATTTT. It encodes CASSENSGQVNQPQHF.

The genes are TRBV6-5 and TRBJ2-5; possible D gene TRBD1, 6 bases. The tail of the sequence fits TRBJ2-7 better, so the J call may be wrong. The CDR3 consists of 14 residues. From germline, CDR1 is MNHEY and CDR2 SVGAGI. The CDR3 region is CASTPTGSSYEQYF. The DNA of the CDR3 is TGTGCCAGCACCCCGACAGGTAGCTCCTACGAGCAGTACTTC.

This clone was recorded many times. This chain links TRBV4-2 with TRBJ2-7; TRBD2 agrees at 14 bases. CDR1 and CDR2 from the germline V gene are LGHNA and YNFKEQ. With V trimmed by 5 bases and J by 3 bases, 12 bases remained unmatched. The CDR3 is made up of 18 amino acids. Written as DNA, the CDR3 is TGTGCCAGCAGCTACGGACTAGCGGGGGGATCTCTGGGCTACGAGCAGTACTTC. It specifies CASSYGLAGGSLGYEQYF.

This clone was observed once. The chain has TRBV9 and TRBJ2-1; D call uncertain. CDR1 and CDR2 from the germline V gene are SGDLS and YYNGEE. The CDR3 has 13 amino acids. V was pared by 3 bases and J by 7 bases, with 11 bases between. CDR3 in DNA: TGTGCCAGCAGCGGAACGAGACATAATGAGCAGTTCTTC. Translating gives CASSGTRHNEQFF.

This rearrangement joins TRBV5-4 to TRBJ1-5, with D perhaps matching TRBD1 (5 bases). CDR1 is SGHNT and CDR2 is YYREEE in the germline V gene (reference sequence). Trimming took off 4 bases at V and 6 bases at J, with 11 bases between the two ends. CDR3 size: 13 residues. CDR3 protein: CASSADTLQPQHF. DNA of the CDR3: TGTGCCAGCAGCGCGGACACTCTTCAGCCCCAGCATTTT.

The chain employs TRBV5-4 and TRBJ1-2; D remains ambiguous. The ends were cut back, 0 bases at V and 6 bases at J, with 21 bases in the middle. The germline V gene has CDR1 SGHNT and CDR2 YYREEE (reference sequence). The CDR3 spans 17 residues. In nucleotides, the CDR3 is TGTGCCAGCAGCTTGGTCGGATCCTTCGCGGGTGTAAATGGCTACACCTTC. It translates to CASSLVGSFAGVNGYTF.

CDR3 sequence: CASIPQGLNTEAFF. DNA of the CDR3: TGTGCCAGCATTCCACAGGGACTGAACACTGAAGCTTTCTTT. The chain has TRBV27 and TRBJ1-1, with a possible D match to TRBD1 (6 bases). The CDR3 covers 14 residues. From germline, CDR1 is MNHEY and CDR2 SMNVEV (reference sequence). Trimming stripped 7 bases from V and 0 bases from J, with 12 bases between.

The V call is TRBV11-1, the J call TRBJ2-7; 7 bases are shared with TRBD1. Looked up from germline, CDR1 is SGHAT and CDR2 is FQDESV (reference sequence). Trimming removed 8 bases from V and 3 bases from J; junction bases left unmatched: 13. This CDR3 contains 15 residues. The CDR3 DNA is TGTGCCAGCGTCCAGGAACCGGGACAGAGCTACGAGCAGTACTTC. Protein sequence: CASVQEPGQSYEQYF.

The chain employs TRBV2 and TRBJ1-1; 8 bases line up with TRBD1. The CDR3 is made up of 16 amino acids. Looked up from germline, CDR1 is SNHLY and CDR2 is FYNNEI. After removal of 4 bases from V and 1 base from J, the junction contained 8 bases not matched to a gene. Here the CDR3 DNA reads TGTGCCAGCAGTGCGGGACAGGACACCTCGAACACTGAAGCTTTCTTT. Residues: CASSAGQDTSNTEAFF.

There are a few counts of this clone. V gene TRBV30 combines with J gene TRBJ1-1; D not resolved. V gave up 3 bases and J gave up 4 bases, with 15 bases separating them. The V gene's germline CDR1 is GTSNPN and CDR2 SVGIG (reference sequence). The CDR3 totals 14 residues. The DNA for the CDR3 is TGTGCCTGGAGCCTCGGAGGGTGGGCCACTGAAGCTTTCTTT. Residues: CAWSLGGWATEAFF.